Shown below are 29 T cell receptor beta chains from a single sample sequenced in a study of metastatic and nonmetastatic thyroid tumors. With MiXCR, TCRdb called clones anew from the PCR reads. The sample carries about 27,000 clones, about 13% recorded once. All patients reached thyroid surgery having received no treatment beforehand. Sequencing input: blood. These TCRs come from a female donor with papillary thyroid cancer or a benign thyroid nodule (not recorded which). Some clones in this sample may be carry-over from other donors' samples.

In this sample, this clone turned up many times. This chain links TRBV29-1 with TRBJ2-1, with a tentative D call TRBD2 (7 bases). This CDR3 region has 16 residues. The germline V gene encodes CDR1 SQVTM and CDR2 ANQGSEA. The V end was cut by 2 bases, the J end by 5 bases, with 19 bases between. The DNA of the CDR3 is TGCAGCGTTGAATCTCCCCGCGGGGGCCTGAACAATGAGCAGTTCTTC. This codes for CSVESPRGGLNNEQFF.

This clone was seen many times. The V and J genes are TRBV27 and TRBJ1-2; 9 bases are shared with TRBD1. CDR3 length: 16 amino acids. The V gene end was trimmed by 6 bases and the J gene end by 1 base; junction bases not matched to a gene: 9. Germline-derived CDR1 and CDR2 are MNHEY and SMNVEV (reference sequence). In nucleotides, the CDR3 is TGTGCCAGCAGAATGAACCGGGACAGGGATAACTATGGCTACACCTTC. As protein: CASRMNRDRDNYGYTF.

The chain uses TRBV27 and TRBJ2-1; TRBD2 matches 8 bases. Unmatched junction bases numbered 6, after V lost 0 bases and J lost 5 bases. CDR1 and CDR2 from the germline V gene are MNHEY and SMNVEV (reference sequence). This CDR3 is built from 16 residues. The CDR3 loop reads CASSLSESGSDNEQFF. The CDR3 nucleotides are TGTGCCAGCAGTTTATCGGAGAGCGGGAGTGACAATGAGCAGTTCTTC.

The rearrangement links TRBV20-1 to TRBJ2-3, with 8 bases matching TRBD2. From germline, CDR1 is DFQATT and CDR2 SNEGSKA (reference sequence). Germline trimming cut 6 bases from V and 0 bases from J; bases unmatched to any gene: 5. The CDR3 sequence is 14 residues long. For the CDR3, the DNA is TGCAGTGCACCGACTAGCGCGAGCACAGATACGCAGTATTTT. Translated: CSAPTSASTDTQYF.

This clone has a count of ten or more. The chain has TRBV20-1 and TRBJ2-1, with D perhaps TRBD2 (5 bases). Deletions cut 3 bases from V and 5 bases from J, with 14 bases between. Per germline, CDR1 DFQATT and CDR2 SNEGSKA (reference sequence). This CDR3 has 14 residues. The CDR3 region is CSARIPGSNNEQFF. The CDR3 DNA is TGCAGTGCTAGGATCCCGGGATCAAACAATGAGCAGTTCTTC.

This clone was detected ten times or more. V and J are TRBV5-8 and TRBJ1-2, with 9 positions matching TRBD1. The junction had 6 bases not matched to a gene; V was cut back by 4 bases and J by 8 bases. The CDR3 is 13 amino acids. Germline lookup yields CDR1 SGHTS and CDR2 YDEGEE. CDR3 amino acids: CASSRDREKGYTF. The CDR3 DNA is TGTGCCAGCAGCCGGGACAGGGAGAAGGGCTACACCTTC.

The rearrangement links TRBV30 to TRBJ1-2; 8 bases are shared with TRBD1. V gave up 1 base and J gave up 7 bases; unmatched junction bases: 8. The CDR3 totals 14 residues. Germline assignment: CDR1 GTSNPN and CDR2 SVGIG (reference sequence). The chain's CDR3 is CAWSDLTGGAGYTF. As DNA, the CDR3 is TGTGCCTGGAGTGACCTTACAGGGGGAGCTGGCTACACCTTC.

This clone was observed at least ten times. This chain connects TRBV11-1 to TRBJ1-1, with 8 nucleotides matching TRBD1. The V gene end was trimmed by 5 bases and the J gene end by 4 bases; junction bases not matched to a gene: 6. Germline-derived CDR1 and CDR2 are SGHAT and FQDESV (reference sequence). This CDR3 has 14 residues. The DNA for the CDR3 is TGTGCCAGCAGCCACAGGGGGGGTCCCACTGAAGCTTTCTTT. It encodes CASSHRGGPTEAFF.

This clone was seen at least ten times. The chain joins TRBV20-1 to TRBJ1-2; D not certain. The CDR3 is 10 residues long. The germline CDR1 and CDR2 sequences are DFQATT and SNEGSKA (reference sequence). Trimming took 6 bases from V and 6 from J, leaving 8 bases between them. CDR3 region: CSARSNGYTF. For the CDR3, the DNA is TGCAGTGCCAGATCCAATGGCTACACCTTC.

The chain carries TRBV5-1 and TRBJ1-2; D is unclear. V was trimmed by 4 bases and J by 6 bases, leaving 7 bases between them. CDR1 and CDR2 (germline): SGHRS, YFSETQ. The CDR3 sequence is 11 residues long. The DNA of the CDR3 is TGCGCCAGCAGCACCTTACATGGCTACACCTTC. The encoded protein is CASSTLHGYTF.

This clone was recorded a few times. The chain joins TRBV27 to TRBJ2-5; D call uncertain. Germline assignment: CDR1 MNHEY and CDR2 SMNVEV (reference sequence). Trimming took off 3 bases at V and 3 bases at J, with 17 bases between the two ends. This CDR3 is 16 amino acids long. CDR3 sequence (DNA): TGTGCCAGCAGTTTTGTCCCACCAAAGACAAAAGAGACCCAGTACTTC. It is translated as CASSFVPPKTKETQYF.

The CDR3 DNA reads TGCAGTGCTTCTGGCGGGAACACTGAAGCTTTCTTT. This translates into CSASGGNTEAFF. This rearrangement joins TRBV20-1 to TRBJ1-1; no clear D. The CDR3 has 12 amino acids. The V gene's germline CDR1 is DFQATT and CDR2 SNEGSKA (reference sequence). The V and J ends lost 5 bases and 1 base respectively, with 8 bases between them.

This clone was found many times. This CDR3 is also generated by other DNA sequences in the sample. The chain employs TRBV18 and TRBJ2-1; D gene ambiguous. V was trimmed by 5 bases and J by 2 bases, leaving 10 bases between them. The CDR3 has 14 residues. Germline V gene data show CDR1 as KGHSH and CDR2 as LQKENI. DNA for the CDR3: TGTGCCAGCTCATTTCTTGTAGCCTACAATGAGCAGTTCTTC. Protein product: CASSFLVAYNEQFF.

This clone was counted once. J is TRBJ2-5 and V is TRBV30, with 10 nucleotides matching TRBD2. This CDR3 spans 13 amino acids. From germline, CDR1 is GTSNPN and CDR2 SVGIG (reference sequence). The CDR3 spells CAWGLAGAETQYF. The CDR3 DNA is TGTGCTTGGGGGCTAGCGGGAGCGGAGACCCAGTACTTC.

About this clone: The CDR3 does not end in the conserved phenylalanine or tryptophan, so this is likely a read error. The genes are TRBV6-1 and TRBJ2-7, with D possibly TRBD2 on 6 matching bases. Germline V gene sequence: CDR1 MNHNS, CDR2 SASEGT. V lost 8 bases, J lost 7 bases, and 12 bases lay in between. This CDR3 comprises 11 residues. CDR3 nucleotide sequence: TGTGCCAGCTGGGGGAGGTTTGAGCAGTACATC. As protein: CASWGRFEQYI.

This clone has ten or more counts. The chain is built from TRBV19 and TRBJ1-4; TRBD1 aligns across 8 bases. The CDR3 has 12 amino acids. Germline loops: CDR1 LNHDA, CDR2 SQIVND (reference sequence). With 10 bases clipped from V and 8 bases from J, the junction kept 6 bases outside the gene matches. The CDR3 sequence: CATRDRGEKLFF. In DNA, the CDR3 is TGTGCCACTCGCGACAGGGGAGAAAAACTGTTTTTT.

This clone was counted a few times. At the DNA level, this CDR3 is encoded by other sequences in the same sample as well. V usage is TRBV20-1 and J usage is TRBJ1-2; D unclear. From germline, CDR1 is DFQATT and CDR2 SNEGSKA (reference sequence). V was clipped by 6 bases and J by 11 bases, with 10 bases between them. This CDR3 is built from 9 residues. CDR3 DNA sequence: TGCAGTGCGATAAGAGGATACACCTTC. Its translation: CSAIRGYTF.

About this clone: The junction departs from germline at one end; a sequencing error may be responsible. The CDR3 nucleotides are TGTGCAAGCAGTACTACCCGGGACAGGGGTTCCTACGAGCAGTACTTC. Amino acid sequence: CASSTTRDRGSYEQYF. The chain uses TRBV28 and TRBJ2-7; TRBD1 matches 10 bases. CDR3 length equals 16 residues. The germline V gene has CDR1 MDHEN and CDR2 SYDVKM.

This clone was counted at least ten times. The chain carries TRBV28 and TRBJ1-2; no clear D. The V and J ends lost 6 bases and 5 bases respectively, with 10 bases between them. In germline, CDR1 is MDHEN, CDR2 SYDVKM. CDR3 length: 12 amino acids. Here the CDR3 reads CASRGQIYGYTF. As DNA, the CDR3 is TGTGCCAGCAGGGGCCAGATTTATGGCTACACCTTC.

This clone was seen at least ten times. This sequence joins TRBV2 and TRBJ2-2; 12 nucleotides match TRBD2. V gave up 6 bases and J gave up 5 bases; unmatched junction bases: 4. Germline V CDR1 and CDR2: SNHLY, FYNNEI. The CDR3 totals 15 residues. The DNA for the CDR3 is TGTGCCAGCAGAGGACTAGCGGGATTTACCGGGGAGCTGTTTTTT. This sequence encodes CASRGLAGFTGELFF.

Ten or more counts support this clone. The CDR3 sequence is CASSPWTDVFTGELFF. CDR3 sequence (DNA): TGTGCCAGCAGCCCTTGGACAGACGTTTTCACCGGGGAGCTGTTTTTT. V is TRBV11-3 and J is TRBJ2-2, with D possibly TRBD1 on 6 matching bases. Trimming took off 5 bases at V and 4 bases at J, with 17 bases between the two ends. Germline V gene sequence: CDR1 SGHNT, CDR2 YENEEA. CDR3 length: 16 amino acids.

This clone showed up many times. This chain uses TRBV28 with TRBJ2-7; a possible D gene is TRBD1 (7 bases). In germline, CDR1 is MDHEN, CDR2 SYDVKM. Trimming shortened V by 2 bases and J by 1 base, and 12 bases separated the two germline ends. CDR3 length equals 15 residues. CDR3: CASSLGRGESYEQYF. The CDR3 DNA is TGTGCCAGCAGTTTAGGCAGGGGGGAATCCTACGAGCAGTACTTC.

This clone came up many times. The chain links TRBV18 to TRBJ2-5; TRBD2 aligns across 9 bases. CDR3 size: 15 residues. V lost 0 bases and J lost 13; bases outside the gene matches: 12. The germline V gene has CDR1 KGHSH and CDR2 LQKENI. CDR3 in amino acids: CASSPPGTSPPLSYF. For the CDR3, the DNA is TGTGCCAGCTCACCACCTGGGACTAGCCCCCCGCTTTCGTACTTC.

This clone occurred many times. CDR3 protein: CASSRTGRGRTDTQYF. CDR3 coding DNA: TGTGCCAGCAGCAGGACAGGAAGGGGGAGGACAGATACGCAGTATTTT. The gene calls are TRBV12-3 or TRBV12-4 and TRBJ2-3; maybe TRBD1 (7 bases). This CDR3 comprises 16 residues. The ends were cut back, 6 bases at V and 3 bases at J, with 19 bases in the middle.

Many counts were recorded for this clone. The chain joins TRBV12-3 or TRBV12-4 to TRBJ1-2; TRBD1 is a possible D gene (5 bases). Trimming took off 2 bases at V and 3 bases at J, with 10 bases between the two ends. The CDR3 has 14 residues. This CDR3 is CASSLFRDDYGYTF. In DNA form, the CDR3 reads TGTGCCAGCAGTTTATTTAGGGACGACTATGGCTACACCTTC.

This clone was recorded many times. The V gene is TRBV18, the J gene TRBJ2-5, with D tentatively TRBD2 (5 bases). Trimming left V 2 bases short and J 1 base short, with 8 bases between. This CDR3 has 14 residues. Germline CDR1 KGHSH, CDR2 LQKENI. The CDR3 coding sequence is TGTGCCAGCTCACCATATGCGGGCCAAGAGACCCAGTACTTC. Amino acid sequence: CASSPYAGQETQYF. The variable domain in full, completed from reference TRBV18 and TRBJ2-5, reads NAGVMQNPRHLVRRRGQEARLRCSPMKGHSHVYWYRQLPEEGLKFMVYLQKENIIDESGMPKERFSAEFPKEGPSILRIQQVVRGDSAAYFCASSPYAGQETQYFGPGTRLLVL.

There are many counts of this clone. One end of the junction is discordant with germline, which a read error may explain. The CDR3 DNA reads TGTGCCAGCAGCACCGGACCCCAAAAGACCCAGTACTTC. It is translated as CASSTGPQKTQYF. V and J are TRBV5-4 and TRBJ2-5; no clear D gene. Germline V lookup: CDR1 SGHNT, CDR2 YYREEE (reference sequence). The CDR3 consists of 13 residues. Looking up the rest from reference TRBV5-4 and TRBJ2-5 gives the full variable domain: ETGVTQSPTHLIKTRGQQVTLRCSSQSGHNTVSWYQQALGQGPQFIFQYYREEENGRGNFPPRFSGLQFPNYSSELNVNALELDDSALYLCASSTGPQKTQYFGPGTRLLVL.

This clone appeared many times. V and J are TRBV11-3 and TRBJ2-5; weak D call: TRBD1 (6 bases). The CDR3 totals 14 residues. The germline V gene encodes CDR1 SGHNT and CDR2 YENEEA. Between the trimmed V and J ends, which lost 1 base and 2 bases, there was a span of 8 bases. In DNA, the CDR3 is TGTGCCAGCAGCTTAGGGACAGTACAAGAGACCCAGTACTTC. It specifies CASSLGTVQETQYF. The variable domain in full, with the rest retrieved from reference TRBV11-3 and TRBJ2-5, is EAGVVQSPRYKIIEKKQPVAFWCNPISGHNTLYWYLQNLGQGPELLIRYENEEAVDDSQLPKDRFSAERLKGVDSTLKIQPAELGDSAVYLCASSLGTVQETQYFGPGTRLLVL.

This clone counts as medium-sized. The gene calls are TRBV6-1 and TRBJ2-3; 9 bases are shared with TRBD2. Germline lookup yields CDR1 MNHNS and CDR2 SASEGT. V was clipped by 6 bases and J by 5 bases; unmatched bases: 9. The CDR3 covers 15 residues. Here the CDR3 reads CASSSGIAGEDTQYF. In DNA, the CDR3 is TGTGCCAGCAGCTCGGGGATAGCGGGAGAAGATACGCAGTATTTT.